This T cell receptor (beta chain) comes out of a study of cytomegalovirus exposure and HLA in healthy donors. V lost 5 bases to trimming and J lost 0 bases, with 5 bases between them. The CDR3 runs to 13 residues. Germline CDR1 and CDR2: SGHTS and YDEGEE. 60 Vbeta and 13 Jbeta primers were used in PCR. Here immunoSEQ multiplex PCR was the method, and the copy in TCRdb shows in-frame clones only, minus some. The sample consists of 250,000 to 350,000 clones, around 86% of them appearing once. The clonotype originates from a man in his forties in good health and CMV-seropositive. Sequencing used PBMCs. The chain carries TRBV5-8 and TRBJ2-2; D ambiguous. The CDR3 bases are TGTGCCAGCAGTTTAGCGAACACCGGGGAGCTGTTTTTT. Protein product: CASSLANTGELFF.